One sample yielded the 5 T cell receptor beta chains listed below, sequenced in a study of blood T cell repertoires in COVID-19. This table comes from immunoSEQ multiplex PCR, and its TCRdb copy is limited to in-frame clones, with some not included. The repertoire holds about 330,000 clones, with 75% to 85% as singletons. Material for sequencing was peripheral blood. The receptors were sampled from a human donor in a cohort sampled during active COVID-19.

This rearrangement joins TRBV7-3 to TRBJ2-1; 7 nucleotides agree with TRBD1. Germline V gives CDR1 SGHTA, CDR2 FQGTGA. The ends lost 2 bases at V and 7 bases at J; junction bases unmatched: 8. The CDR3 is made up of 15 amino acids. The CDR3 region has the DNA TGTGCCAGCAGCTTATTAGGGGGACAGTTTAATGAGCAGTTCTTC. Its translation is CASSLLGGQFNEQFF.

The chain carries TRBV30 and TRBJ2-5; D is perhaps TRBD1 (6 bases). Germline CDR1 reads GTSNPN; CDR2 reads SVGIG (reference sequence). There are 15 residues in the CDR3. The V and J ends lost 0 bases and 2 bases respectively, with 13 bases between them. Here the CDR3 reads CAWSVWDIPQETQYF. For the CDR3, the DNA is TGTGCCTGGAGTGTGTGGGACATACCTCAAGAGACCCAGTACTTC. The entire variable domain, with the rest obtained from reference TRBV30 and TRBJ2-5, is as follows: SQTIHQWPATLVQPVGSPLSLECTVEGTSNPNLYWYRQAAGRGLQLLFYSVGIGQISSEVPQNLSASRPQDRQFILSSKKLLLSDSGFYLCAWSVWDIPQETQYFGPGTRLLVL.

This clone was seen only once. This sequence joins TRBV23-1 and TRBJ1-2; D ambiguous. TRBV23-1 falls under the ORF class, with uncertain function. V was cut by 5 bases and J by 8 bases, with 6 bases left in between. The CDR3 length is 10 residues. The CDR3 DNA reads as TGCGCCAGCAGTTTCCAGGGCTACACCTTC. Translated, it gives CASSFQGYTF.

The chain couples TRBV4-1 to TRBJ1-1; TRBD1 agrees at 10 bases. The junction had 6 bases not matched to a gene; V was cut back by 3 bases and J by 5 bases. This CDR3 has 15 amino acids. Per germline, CDR1 MGHRA and CDR2 YSYEKL. The DNA of the CDR3 is TGCGCCAGCAGCCAGGAAGGGACAGGGGTTACTGAAGCTTTCTTT. Translating gives CASSQEGTGVTEAFF.

This chain links TRBV11-3 with TRBJ2-2; 7 nucleotides match TRBD2. CDR1 is SGHNT and CDR2 is YENEEA in the germline V gene. The CDR3 consists of 15 residues. J was trimmed by 6 bases and V by 9 bases; bases with no gene match: 13. CDR3 in amino acids: CARHPPAGIAGELFF. CDR3 bases: TGTGCCAGACACCCCCCAGCGGGGATAGCCGGGGAGCTGTTTTTT.